This is a list of T cell receptor beta chains from one sample in a study of shared clonotypes between healthy human individuals. Profiled with immunoSEQ multiplex PCR; TCRdb holds only in-frame clones, not every one. Of millions of clones listed, about 93% were seen once; the top ten hold over 1.5%. The sample consisted of naive CD8+ T cells from PBMCs. Every receptor here comes from a man aged 18 to 35 in good health. Some clones in this sample may be carry-over from other donors' samples. Each CDR3 is given with its conserved first and last residue. Fields, in order: V gene, D gene, J gene, clone size, CDR3 DNA, CDR3 protein. The D gene is left open where the match is weak. A row's size may be missing; if present it is once, few, many or a size class.

v_call: TRBV29-1
d_call: TRBD1
j_call: TRBJ2-5
clone_size: -
cdr3_nt: TGCAGCGTACCGGGACAGGGTCCTCTCGAGACCCAGTACTTC
cdr3_aa: CSVPGQGPLETQYF

v_call: TRBV28
d_call: TRBD1
j_call: TRBJ1-5
clone_size: -
cdr3_nt: TGTGCCAGCAGTTGGGGGACAGGTTATAGCAATCAGCCCCAGCATTTT
cdr3_aa: CASSWGTGYSNQPQHF

v_call: TRBV27
d_call: -
j_call: TRBJ2-1
clone_size: -
cdr3_nt: TGTGCCAGCAGTTTCGGGGTGAATGAGCAGTTCTTC
cdr3_aa: CASSFGVNEQFF

v_call: TRBV28
d_call: TRBD1
j_call: TRBJ1-1
clone_size: -
cdr3_nt: TGTGCCAGCAGTACGGACAGGGAGGGGGGTAGGAACACTGAAGCTTTCTTT
cdr3_aa: CASSTDREGGRNTEAFF

v_call: TRBV7-9
d_call: -
j_call: TRBJ1-1
clone_size: -
cdr3_nt: TGTGCCAGCAGCTTAGGAGGTATGGGGCGAGGCACTGAAGCTTTCTTT
cdr3_aa: CASSLGGMGRGTEAFF

v_call: TRBV6-5
d_call: -
j_call: TRBJ2-3
clone_size: once
cdr3_nt: TGTGCAGTCGGGGGGCGGGACTACACAGATACGCAGTATTTT
cdr3_aa: CAVGGRDYTDTQYF

v_call: TRBV4-1
d_call: -
j_call: TRBJ1-6
clone_size: once
cdr3_nt: TGCGCCAGCAGCCAAGAAACAGGGTATTTCTCACCCCTCCACTTT
cdr3_aa: CASSQETGYFSPLHF

v_call: TRBV28
d_call: -
j_call: TRBJ2-5
clone_size: -
cdr3_nt: TGTGCCAGCAGTGCTTACAGGACAATTCAAGAGACCCAGTACTTC
cdr3_aa: CASSAYRTIQETQYF

v_call: TRBV28
d_call: -
j_call: TRBJ1-1
clone_size: -
cdr3_nt: TGTGCCAGCAGTTTATGGCCAGGTTCCGACACTGAAGCTTTCTTT
cdr3_aa: CASSLWPGSDTEAFF

v_call: TRBV10-1
d_call: -
j_call: TRBJ1-2
clone_size: -
cdr3_nt: TGCGCCAGCACGCTAGGGGACAAGGACATCGACTACGGCTACACCTTC
cdr3_aa: CASTLGDKDIDYGYTF

v_call: TRBV2
d_call: -
j_call: TRBJ2-5
clone_size: -
cdr3_nt: TGTGCCAGCAAGCCGGGAGTGAGGGGCGAGACCCAGTACTTC
cdr3_aa: CASKPGVRGETQYF

v_call: TRBV10-1
d_call: -
j_call: TRBJ1-5
clone_size: -
cdr3_nt: TGCGCCAGCAGTGAGGGGGATCAGCCCCAGCATTTT
cdr3_aa: CASSEGDQPQHF

v_call: TRBV30
d_call: -
j_call: TRBJ2-7
clone_size: -
cdr3_nt: TGTGCCTGGAGTTCCCGAAACCGGGGCGCCTACGAGCAGTACTTC
cdr3_aa: CAWSSRNRGAYEQYF

v_call: TRBV6-1
d_call: TRBD2
j_call: TRBJ2-3
clone_size: -
cdr3_nt: TGTGCCAGCAGTGATGGAGCGGGGCGCACAGATACGCAGTATTTT
cdr3_aa: CASSDGAGRTDTQYF

v_call: TRBV28
d_call: TRBD1
j_call: TRBJ1-1
clone_size: -
cdr3_nt: TGTGCCAGCACTCGGTACAGGGGAGGCACTGAAGCTTTCTTT
cdr3_aa: CASTRYRGGTEAFF

v_call: TRBV28
d_call: TRBD1
j_call: TRBJ1-3
clone_size: once
cdr3_nt: TGTGCCAGCAGGCCGACAGGGGTCGGAAACACCATATATTTT
cdr3_aa: CASRPTGVGNTIYF

v_call: TRBV4-2
d_call: TRBD1
j_call: TRBJ1-1
clone_size: few
cdr3_nt: TGTGCCAGCAGCCCAGAAACAGGGGGCGGTAGGAACACTGAAGCTTTCTTT
cdr3_aa: CASSPETGGGRNTEAFF

v_call: TRBV4-2
d_call: -
j_call: TRBJ1-5
clone_size: -
cdr3_nt: TGTGCCAGCAGCCAAGAGAGGGAAATAAGCAATCAGCCCCAGCATTTT
cdr3_aa: CASSQEREISNQPQHF

v_call: TRBV6-5
d_call: -
j_call: TRBJ2-7
clone_size: -
cdr3_nt: TGTGCCAGCAGTTACGGGTATAGCACTAACGAGCAGTACTTC
cdr3_aa: CASSYGYSTNEQYF

v_call: TRBV25-1
d_call: -
j_call: TRBJ1-2
clone_size: -
cdr3_nt: TGTGCCAGCAGTGAATGGGGGGACTATGGCTACACCTTC
cdr3_aa: CASSEWGDYGYTF

v_call: TRBV27
d_call: TRBD2
j_call: TRBJ2-2
clone_size: -
cdr3_nt: TGTGCCAGCAGTCCATTAGCGGGGGACACCGGGGAGCTGTTTTTT
cdr3_aa: CASSPLAGDTGELFF

v_call: TRBV7-6
d_call: -
j_call: TRBJ2-6
clone_size: -
cdr3_nt: TGTGCCAGCAGCGGCAGGGTTGTAGGCTCTGGGGCCAACGTCCTGACTTTC
cdr3_aa: CASSGRVVGSGANVLTF

v_call: TRBV5-4
d_call: -
j_call: TRBJ1-1
clone_size: -
cdr3_nt: TGTGCCAGCAGCTGGGTCGGGTACACTGAAGCTTTCTTT
cdr3_aa: CASSWVGYTEAFF

v_call: TRBV6-6
d_call: -
j_call: TRBJ2-1
clone_size: -
cdr3_nt: TGTGCCAGCAGTTACGGGGGGGGCCCTCGATACAATGAGCAGTTCTTC
cdr3_aa: CASSYGGGPRYNEQFF

v_call: TRBV11-2
d_call: -
j_call: TRBJ1-4
clone_size: -
cdr3_nt: TGTGCCAGCAGCCCGTTCGGGGGAAATGAAAAACTGTTTTTT
cdr3_aa: CASSPFGGNEKLFF

v_call: TRBV28
d_call: TRBD2
j_call: TRBJ2-1
clone_size: -
cdr3_nt: TGTGCCAGCAGTGAACCCGTACCTACGCCCCTAGCGGGAGCAAATGAGCAGTTCTTC
cdr3_aa: CASSEPVPTPLAGANEQFF

v_call: TRBV6-5
d_call: -
j_call: TRBJ2-5
clone_size: -
cdr3_nt: TGTGCCAGCAGTTACAATGAGGCCCGGTACCAAGAGACCCAGTACTTC
cdr3_aa: CASSYNEARYQETQYF

v_call: TRBV19
d_call: TRBD1
j_call: TRBJ2-7
clone_size: -
cdr3_nt: TGTGCCAGTAGCCCCGGGACAGGGGTCTACGAGCAGTACTTC
cdr3_aa: CASSPGTGVYEQYF

v_call: TRBV4-1
d_call: TRBD2
j_call: TRBJ2-7
clone_size: -
cdr3_nt: TGCGCCAGCAGCCATCTAACCGGGACTAGCGCCACCTACGAGCAGTACTTC
cdr3_aa: CASSHLTGTSATYEQYF

v_call: TRBV30
d_call: -
j_call: TRBJ2-3
clone_size: -
cdr3_nt: TGTGCCTGGAGTGTAACTAAATTCACAGATACGCAGTATTTT
cdr3_aa: CAWSVTKFTDTQYF